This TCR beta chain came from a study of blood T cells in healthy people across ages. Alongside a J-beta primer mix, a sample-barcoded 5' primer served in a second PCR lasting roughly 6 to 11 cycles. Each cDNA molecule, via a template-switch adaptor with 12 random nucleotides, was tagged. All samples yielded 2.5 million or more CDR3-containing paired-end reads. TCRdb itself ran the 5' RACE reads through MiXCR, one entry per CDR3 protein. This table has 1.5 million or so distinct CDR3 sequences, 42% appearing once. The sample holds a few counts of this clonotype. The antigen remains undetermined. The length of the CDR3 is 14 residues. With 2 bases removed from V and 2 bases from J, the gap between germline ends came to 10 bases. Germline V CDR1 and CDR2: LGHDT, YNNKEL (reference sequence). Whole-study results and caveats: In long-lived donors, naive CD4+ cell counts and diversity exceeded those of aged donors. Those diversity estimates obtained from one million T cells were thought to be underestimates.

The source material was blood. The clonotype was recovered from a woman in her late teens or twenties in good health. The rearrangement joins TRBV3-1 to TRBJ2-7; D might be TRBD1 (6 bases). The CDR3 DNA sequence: TGTGCCAGCAGCCAATCGACAGGCACCTACGAGCAGTACTTC. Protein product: CASSQSTGTYEQYF.